This section outlines one T cell receptor beta chain sequence together with its context. Its antigen is still unknown. Produced via immunoSEQ multiplex PCR; TCRdb's table is partial and in-frame only. Of about 110,000 clones listed, about nine tenths are singletons. The data derive from a study of cytomegalovirus exposure and HLA in healthy donors. About the study: In a later analysis, it was reported that the roughly 130 validation repertoires had been produced on the same platform as the 690 or so repertoires belonging to the first cohort. Whole-study findings and limits: The study recorded 150 to 200 TCR beta chains that were cytomegalovirus-associated. The tendency of first-cohort TCR clusters to co-occur in the 120 or so validation repertoires was identified by a subsequent analysis.

The CDR3 is made up of 16 amino acids. The donors were members of the validation cohort, which comprised 120 subjects and was separate from the first cohort of 666 subjects. Sequenced: PBMCs. The rearrangement uses TRBV21-1 and TRBJ2-2; the table's TRBD1 call for D was not verified on the DNA. TRBV21-1 is classified as a pseudogene. The origin of this receptor is a woman aged 18-30 years in good health and CMV-seronegative. In DNA, the CDR3 is TGTGCCAGCAGCAAAGGTCAACAGGGGGACACCGGGGAGCTGTTTTTT. Protein: CASSKGQQGDTGELFF.